This T cell receptor beta chain was captured in a study of technical replicates of blood from a handful of donors. This clone was seen more than once but under ten times. The CDR3 has 15 amino acids. Germline CDR1 is SGHNT and CDR2 is YENEEA. V dropped 5 bases and J dropped 0 bases, with 11 bases sitting between them. Some clones are missing from TCRdb's copy, which holds only in-frame ones; the method was immunoSEQ multiplex PCR. The sample includes tens of thousands of clones, around 90% of them seen just once. The sample consisted of T cells isolated from PBMCs. The J gene is TRBJ2-1, the V gene TRBV11-3, with a possible D match to TRBD2 (7 bases). The source is a human donor in good health. Some clones in this sample may be carry-over from other donors' samples. The CDR3 protein is CASSGGAISYNEQFF. The CDR3 coding sequence is TGTGCCAGCAGCGGGGGGGCCATCTCCTACAATGAGCAGTTCTTC.